The clone carrying this T cell receptor (beta chain) was observed a few times. This sample is part of a study of neoadjuvant anti-PD-1 for oral cavity cancer. Regarding time point: after neoadjuvant nivolumab, at surgical resection. CDR3 length equals 13 residues. Trimming left V 4 bases short and J 4 bases short, with 10 bases between. Germline CDR1 is WSHSY and CDR2 is SAAADI. Sequenced by immunoSEQ multiplex PCR; TCRdb stores in-frame clones only, minus some. The sample includes approximately 13,000 clones, roughly 71% seen only once; the top ten take roughly 3%. The J gene is TRBJ1-1, the V gene TRBV10-2; D uncertain. The receptor was isolated from a person between 40 and 85 years old with oral cavity squamous cell carcinoma. Here the sequenced sample was PBMCs, taken after nivolumab (anti-PD-1) treatment. The CDR3 DNA follows: TGCGCCAGCAGTGGGCAGACAATCACTGAAGCTTTCTTT. Protein product: CASSGQTITEAFF.